Described below is a single TCR beta chain sequence and its context. Antigen unknown. This specimen comes from a study of vaccination effects on CD4 cells after COVID-19. Study information: It was a median of 72 days after the second dose that post-vaccine samples were obtained.

Cells that had been cultured for 10 days were the source of isolated CD4+ T cells. Each participant was given two doses of one vaccine (BNT162b2 or mRNA-1273). The authors exchanged half the medium for IL-2 medium on days 3 and 7. Profiling relied on immunoSEQ multiplex PCR, and the TCRdb table lists in-frame clones only, not all of them. The sample has tens of thousands of clones; around 70% are singletons. This sequence originates from a human donor who received a COVID-19 vaccine. The sample was CD4+ T cells from PBMCs cultured without peptide, taken after COVID-19 vaccination.

CDR3 in DNA: TGCGCCAGCAGCCAAGCGTGGCATAGTCTACTAGGGGCCAACGTCCTGACTTTC. It yields the protein CASSQAWHSLLGANVLTF. V usage is TRBV4-1 and J usage is TRBJ2-6; D unresolved. Germline CDR1 and CDR2: MGHRA and YSYEKL. The V and J ends lost 1 base and 4 bases respectively, with 17 bases between them. This CDR3 is 18 amino acids long.